A selection of T cell receptor beta chains follows, all from one sample in a study of blood T cell repertoires in COVID-19. The assay was immunoSEQ multiplex PCR, and TCRdb's table has in-frame clones only and misses some. The sample holds 150,000 or so clones; more than 65% are singletons and the top ten take 4%. The sequenced sample was peripheral blood. The source is a woman in her sixties or seventies with acute or convalescent COVID-19. Both conserved end residues are part of each CDR3. D genes are given only for firm matches. The size of a clone is reported for some rows only, either as once, few or many, or as a class for expanded clones.

TRBV2	NA	NA	TRBJ2-1	TGTGCCAGCACTCCCTATGGTGTCAATGAGCAGTTCTTC	CASTPYGVNEQFF
TRBV6-5	TRBD1	NA	TRBJ1-3	TGTGCCAGCAGTTACTCGACAGGGAGTGGAAACACCATATATTTT	CASSYSTGSGNTIYF
TRBV28	NA	NA	TRBJ1-2	TGTGCCAGCAGATACACAGGGAGTGGCTATGGCTACACCTTC	CASRYTGSGYGYTF
TRBV19	NA	NA	TRBJ1-1	TGTGCCAGTAGTATACGCCCGGGGAGCACTGAAGCTTTCTTT	CASSIRPGSTEAFF
TRBV6-2/TRBV6-3	NA	NA	TRBJ2-1	TGTGCCACCAGTTTGGCCAATGAGCAGTTCTTC	CATSLANEQFF
TRBV28	TRBD2	NA	TRBJ2-7	TGTGCCAGCAGCGCCCTTACTAGCGGGATTCGATCCTACGAGCAGTACTTC	CASSALTSGIRSYEQYF
TRBV28	TRBD2	NA	TRBJ2-5	TGTGCCAGCAATTATCTAGCGGGAGTACAGGAGACCCAGTACTTC	CASNYLAGVQETQYF
TRBV5-5	TRBD1	NA	TRBJ2-3	TGTGCCAGCAGCCCCGGGACAGGTACAGATACGCAGTATTTT	CASSPGTGTDTQYF
TRBV11-3	NA	NA	TRBJ1-1	TGTGCCAGCAGCTTTACGGGGGAGAGCACTGAAGCTTTCTTT	CASSFTGESTEAFF
TRBV28	NA	NA	TRBJ1-5	TGTGCCAGCAGTTTACTCCGCTGGGCTCAGCCCCAGCATTTT	CASSLLRWAQPQHF
TRBV6-4	NA	NA	TRBJ2-2	TGTGCCAGCAGTAAACAGGTTTACGGGGAGCTGTTTTTT	CASSKQVYGELFF
TRBV11-2	TRBD1	NA	TRBJ2-5	TGTGCCAGCAGCTCTGTCATTAAACAGGGGACGGGACAAGAGACCCAGTACTTC	CASSSVIKQGTGQETQYF
TRBV15	NA	NA	TRBJ2-5	TGTGCCACCAGCAAGGACAGATTAGAGACCCAGTACTTC	CATSKDRLETQYF
TRBV28	TRBD1	NA	TRBJ2-7	TGTGCCAGCAGTTTTTCCATCGACAGGGCCTACGAGCAGTACTTC	CASSFSIDRAYEQYF
TRBV9	TRBD1	NA	TRBJ2-3	TGTGCCAGCAGCCCGGGGACAGGGAATACGCAGTATTTT	CASSPGTGNTQYF
TRBV28	TRBD2	NA	TRBJ2-1	TGTGCCAGCAGTCCCCCGGAGCTAGCGGGAGTTCGTGAGCAGTTCTTC	CASSPPELAGVREQFF
TRBV7-6	NA	NA	TRBJ1-5	TGTGCCAGCAGCTTATCTCCCACAGGGAGCAATCAGCCCCAGCATTTT	CASSLSPTGSNQPQHF
TRBV29-1	TRBD2	once	TRBJ2-7	TGCAGCGTTGGCCCAGCGGGAACGTGGGAGCAGTACTTC	CSVGPAGTWEQYF
TRBV4-1	NA	few	TRBJ1-2	TGCGCCAGCAGCCAAGTTCTTGCTTCCCCCGCGGGGGCCGTCAGAGGCTACACCTTC	CASSQVLASPAGAVRGYTF
TRBV19	NA	NA	TRBJ2-1	TGTGCCAGTACCGAGAGCTCCTACAATGAGCAGTTCTTC	CASTESSYNEQFF
TRBV25-1	TRBD1	NA	TRBJ1-2	TGTGCCAGCAGTGGCCTCCGGGACAGTGGTCGTGGCTACACCTTC	CASSGLRDSGRGYTF
TRBV27	TRBD1	NA	TRBJ2-7	TGTGCCAGCAGCTTAAGGGTGGACAGGGGATCTTACGAGCAGTACTTC	CASSLRVDRGSYEQYF
TRBV5-1	TRBD2	once	TRBJ2-1	TGCGCCAGCACCCTACTAGCGGTATCCAATGAGCAGTTCTTC	CASTLLAVSNEQFF
TRBV15	TRBD1	NA	TRBJ1-1	TGTGCCACCAGAGGTCGGACAGGGGCGAACACTGAAGCTTTCTTT	CATRGRTGANTEAFF
TRBV18	TRBD2	NA	TRBJ2-1	TGTGCCAGCTCACCAACCCTCGGGCAAGCGGGAGGTTACAATGAGCAGTTCTTC	CASSPTLGQAGGYNEQFF
TRBV4-2	NA	NA	TRBJ1-3	TGTGCCAGCAGCGTATACCAGGGCAGTACTGGAAACACCATATATTTT	CASSVYQGSTGNTIYF
TRBV19	NA	NA	TRBJ1-6	TGTGCCAGTCCCGAGGGGGATTCCTATAATTCACCCCTCCACTTT	CASPEGDSYNSPLHF
TRBV4-3	TRBD2	NA	TRBJ2-1	TGCGCCAGCAGCCCCACCGGAGGACTAGCGGACCGTCGTGAGCAGTTCTTC	CASSPTGGLADRREQFF
TRBV18	TRBD1	once	TRBJ2-1	TGTGCCAGCTCAAGGTCAGGGGGCAGGGAAGAGCAGTTCTTC	CASSRSGGREEQFF
TRBV7-3	NA	NA	TRBJ1-6	TGTGCCAGCAGCACCAGCCGTGGCGGGCGCGATAATTCACCCCTCCACTTT	CASSTSRGGRDNSPLHF
TRBV11-2	TRBD2	NA	TRBJ2-7	TGTGCCAGCGCAAGGTTAGCTAGCGGGAGTTACGAGCAGTACTTC	CASARLASGSYEQYF
TRBV29-1	TRBD1	NA	TRBJ1-2	TGCAGCGTTGAACCCGCGGACAGGCACCACACCTTC	CSVEPADRHHTF
TRBV27	NA	NA	TRBJ1-6	TGTGCCAGCAACGGGGGAATCAATTCACCCCTCCACTTT	CASNGGINSPLHF
TRBV14	TRBD1	NA	TRBJ1-6	TGTGCCAGCAGTCATGGACAGGGCTCCTATAATTCACCCCTCCACTTT	CASSHGQGSYNSPLHF
TRBV11-3	NA	NA	TRBJ1-2	TGTGCCAGCAGCCCAGGGGACCCCCGGGCGGATGGCTACACCTTC	CASSPGDPRADGYTF
TRBV19	NA	NA	TRBJ1-1	TGTGCCAGTAGTATCGGTGAACTGAACACTGAAGCTTTCTTT	CASSIGELNTEAFF
TRBV28	NA	NA	TRBJ1-1	TGTGCCAGCAGTTTACCCGGACAGTTCGGAGTAGCTTTCTTT	CASSLPGQFGVAFF
TRBV6-5	NA	many	TRBJ1-1	TGTGCCAGCAGTTACGTCGGGGGGAACACTGAAGCTTTCTTT	CASSYVGGNTEAFF
TRBV2	NA	once	TRBJ2-7	TGTGCCAGCAGTTCCTTTGACCTTTTGAGCAGCGAACAGTACTTC	CASSSFDLLSSEQYF
TRBV3-1/TRBV3-2	TRBD1	few	TRBJ1-2	TGTGCCAGCAGCCAGGGGGACAGCTATGGCTACACCTTC	CASSQGDSYGYTF
TRBV28	NA	NA	TRBJ1-4	TGTGCCAGCAGTTTATTATGGCAGGGAAAGCGAACGAGGGAAAAACTGTTTTTT	CASSLLWQGKRTREKLFF
TRBV19	NA	NA	TRBJ2-7	TGTGCCAGTAGTATTGGCAGGGGCGATGGGGAGCAGTACTTC	CASSIGRGDGEQYF
TRBV5-6	NA	NA	TRBJ2-5	TGTGCCAGCAGCTTTGGTACGAGTCAAGAGACCCAGTACTTC	CASSFGTSQETQYF
TRBV4-3	NA	NA	TRBJ1-1	TGCGCCAGCAGCCAAGATTCCAGGGCTGAAGCTTTCTTT	CASSQDSRAEAFF
TRBV11-2	NA	NA	TRBJ1-1	TGTGCCAGCAGCTTAGAGGAGACAGTCCGTTCTTTCTTT	CASSLEETVRSFF
TRBV7-7	TRBD2	NA	TRBJ2-1	TGTGCCAGCAGCTCTGGACTAGCGGGAGGAAAGGATGAGCAGTTCTTC	CASSSGLAGGKDEQFF
TRBV5-1	NA	NA	TRBJ2-7	TGCGCCAGCAGCTTGGGAAGACTGACGAGCTCCTACGAGCAGTACTTC	CASSLGRLTSSYEQYF
TRBV7-2	NA	NA	TRBJ1-2	TGTGCCAGCAGCTTAGCGGCCACAGGAACTAATGGCTACACCTTC	CASSLAATGTNGYTF
TRBV24-1	NA	NA	TRBJ2-5	TGTGCCACCAGTGATTTTACAGGCAGCTGGGCCCAGTACTTC	CATSDFTGSWAQYF
TRBV6-5	NA	NA	TRBJ2-2	TGTGCCATAAAGGGGGACACCGGGGAGCTGTTTTTT	CAIKGDTGELFF
TRBV7-2	NA	NA	TRBJ1-3	TGTGCCAGCAGCTTAGCGGTAGGGGTGGCTTGGGACTCTGGAAACACCATATATTTT	CASSLAVGVAWDSGNTIYF